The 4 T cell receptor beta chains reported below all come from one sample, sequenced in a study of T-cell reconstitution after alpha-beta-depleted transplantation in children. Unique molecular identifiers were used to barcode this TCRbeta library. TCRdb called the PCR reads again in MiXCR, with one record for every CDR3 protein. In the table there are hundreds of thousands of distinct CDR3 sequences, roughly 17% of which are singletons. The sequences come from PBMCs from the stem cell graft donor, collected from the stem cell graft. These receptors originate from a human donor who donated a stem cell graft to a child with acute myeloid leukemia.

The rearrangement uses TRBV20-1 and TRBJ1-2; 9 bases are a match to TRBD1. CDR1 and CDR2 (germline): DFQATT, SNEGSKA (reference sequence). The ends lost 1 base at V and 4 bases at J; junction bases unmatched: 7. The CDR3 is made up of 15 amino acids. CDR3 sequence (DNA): TGCAGTGCTAGAGGGGGGGACAGGGTCTCCTATGGCTACACCTTC. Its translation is CSARGGDRVSYGYTF.

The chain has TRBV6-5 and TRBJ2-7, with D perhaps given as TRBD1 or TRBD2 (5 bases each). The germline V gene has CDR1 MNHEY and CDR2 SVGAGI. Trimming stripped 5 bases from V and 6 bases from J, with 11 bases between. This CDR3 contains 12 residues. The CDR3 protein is CASSPAGTEQYF. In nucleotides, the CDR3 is TGTGCCAGCAGTCCGGCTGGGACCGAGCAGTACTTC.

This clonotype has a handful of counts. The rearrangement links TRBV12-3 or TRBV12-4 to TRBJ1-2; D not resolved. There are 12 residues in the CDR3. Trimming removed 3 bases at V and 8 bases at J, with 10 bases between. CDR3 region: CASSFTRQGYTF. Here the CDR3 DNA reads TGTGCCAGCAGTTTTACCAGGCAGGGCTACACCTTC.

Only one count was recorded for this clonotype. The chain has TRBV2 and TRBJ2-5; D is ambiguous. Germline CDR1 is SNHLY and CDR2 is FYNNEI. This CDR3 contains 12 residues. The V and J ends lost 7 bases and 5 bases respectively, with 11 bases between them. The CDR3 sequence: CASKAPMETQYF. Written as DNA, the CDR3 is TGTGCCAGCAAAGCTCCGATGGAGACCCAGTACTTC.